The clone carrying this T cell receptor (beta chain) was seen ten or more times. Its target is not known. The source of the sample is a study of blood T cells in healthy people across ages. As for the study in general: Per every two T cells, about one barcoded beta molecule was captured by template switching. Overall study findings and caveats: PBMCs went unsorted, and a conclusive naive versus antigen-experienced comparison was therefore prevented. Expanded clonotype shifts may have been confounded, as the donors had an unknown CMV status.

PCR was performed a second time for about 6 to 12 cycles using a sample-barcoded 5' primer and a J-beta primer mix. A single record per CDR3 protein comes from TCRdb applying MiXCR to the 5' RACE reads. This repertoire shows under 950,000 distinct CDR3 sequences, 20% to 25% found once; its top ten account for roughly 22%. The origin of this receptor is a man in his 70s in good health. Sequencing was performed on blood.

CDR3 protein: CASSFVQGIQYF. The CDR3 bases are TGTGCCAGCAGTTTCGTTCAAGGCATTCAGTACTTC. V gene TRBV12-3 or TRBV12-4 combines with J gene TRBJ2-4; the D is unclear. CDR3 length: 12 residues. V was cut by 3 bases and J by 9 bases, with 9 bases left in between.